This T cell receptor beta chain was sequenced for a study of cytomegalovirus exposure and HLA in healthy donors. Study-wide points: Roughly uniform sequencing depth across donors was assumed, possibly incorrectly. Later genetic work tied a missense DCLRE1C variant to beta-chain V and J trimming.

PCR primers comprised 60 Vbeta and 13 Jbeta primers. Assay used: immunoSEQ multiplex PCR; TCRdb lists only in-frame clones, some missing. Of about 170,000 clones in the sample, around 80% were seen once. A word on this clone: Its antigen is as yet unknown.

This CDR3 has 15 amino acids. The V and J ends lost 5 bases and 0 bases, in that order; junction bases with no gene match: 3. Per the germline V gene, CDR1 is SGHNT and CDR2 is YENEEA. The TCR sequence derives from a man in his late teens or twenties in good health and CMV-seronegative. Material: PBMCs. The chain joins TRBV11-3 to TRBJ2-3, with 9 bases lining up with TRBD2. The CDR3 loop reads CASSELAGSTDTQYF. The CDR3, as DNA: TGTGCCAGCAGCGAACTAGCGGGTAGCACAGATACGCAGTATTTT.